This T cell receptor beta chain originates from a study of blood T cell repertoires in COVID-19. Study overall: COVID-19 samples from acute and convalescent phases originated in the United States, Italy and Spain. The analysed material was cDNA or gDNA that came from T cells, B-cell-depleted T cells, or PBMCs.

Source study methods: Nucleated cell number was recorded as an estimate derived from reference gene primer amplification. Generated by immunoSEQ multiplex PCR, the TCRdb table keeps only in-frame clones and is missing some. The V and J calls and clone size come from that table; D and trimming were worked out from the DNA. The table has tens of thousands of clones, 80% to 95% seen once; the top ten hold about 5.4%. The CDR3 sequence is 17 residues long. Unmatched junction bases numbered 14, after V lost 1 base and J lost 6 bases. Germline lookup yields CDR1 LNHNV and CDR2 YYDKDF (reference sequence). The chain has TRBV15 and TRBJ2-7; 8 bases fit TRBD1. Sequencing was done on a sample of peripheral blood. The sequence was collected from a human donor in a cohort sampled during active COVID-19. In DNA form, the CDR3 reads TGTGCCACCAGCAGAGTGACAGGGACAGGAGTCGCTGGCGAGCAGTACTTC. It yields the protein CATSRVTGTGVAGEQYF.